These 10 T cell receptor beta chains came from one sample sequenced in a study of cytomegalovirus exposure and HLA in healthy donors. PCR employed 60 Vbeta and 13 Jbeta primers. TCRdb's table, derived via immunoSEQ multiplex PCR, lists solely in-frame clones and lacks some. This sample carries about 180,000 clones, about 80% of them seen once, and the ten largest clones take 0.65% to 0.75%. Sequencing was done on a sample of PBMCs. These receptors were collected from a woman in her 40s in good health and CMV-seronegative.

CDR3 DNA: TGTGCCAGCAGCCAAGATAGTAGGAGCTCCTACAATGAGCAGTTCTTC. Amino acids: CASSQDSRSSYNEQFF. The genes are TRBV4-2 and TRBJ2-1; no reliable D call. The CDR3 is 16 residues long. CDR1 is LGHNA, CDR2 YNFKEQ, per germline. With 0 bases removed from V and 0 bases from J, the gap between germline ends came to 9 bases.

The chain couples TRBV5-1 to TRBJ2-5; TRBD1 matches 7 bases. The J call may be wrong; the DNA end is better matched by TRBJ2-7. The CDR3 length is 14 residues. The V gene's germline CDR1 is SGHRS and CDR2 YFSETQ. The CDR3 protein is CASSWAGTDYEQYF. Written as DNA, the CDR3 is TGCGCCAGCAGCTGGGCCGGGACAGACTACGAGCAGTACTTC.

This clone occurred once. The chain is built from TRBV7-9 and TRBJ1-2, with 7 bases lining up with TRBD1. The CDR3 contains 13 residues. CDR1 is SEHNR and CDR2 is FQNEAQ in the germline V gene (reference sequence). V lost 6 bases to trimming and J lost 4 bases; unmatched junction nucleotides: 5. CDR3 in amino acids: CASSAGTVYGYTF. The CDR3 DNA follows: TGTGCCAGCAGTGCCGGGACAGTCTATGGCTACACCTTC.

The CDR3 loop is CASRGTDYEQYF. The CDR3 coding sequence is TGTGCCAGCAGGGGGACTGATTACGAGCAGTACTTC. The rearrangement links TRBV7-9 to TRBJ2-7, with D possibly matching TRBD2 (6 bases). With 6 bases removed from V and 4 bases from J, the gap between germline ends came to 10 bases. The CDR3 totals 12 residues. CDR1 SEHNR and CDR2 FQNEAQ come from the germline V gene (reference sequence).

This chain uses TRBV5-6 with TRBJ2-7; D is perhaps TRBD2 (6 bases). V was pared by 2 bases and J by 6 bases, with 12 bases between. Germline CDR1 SGHDT, CDR2 YYEEEE. The CDR3 spans 13 residues. This CDR3 is CASSFGRSGEQYF. The DNA of the CDR3 is TGTGCCAGCAGCTTCGGGAGATCTGGCGAGCAGTACTTC.

The CDR3 sequence is CASSLQGQGYEQYF. The CDR3 DNA follows: TGTGCCAGCAGTCTCCAAGGACAGGGCTACGAGCAGTACTTC. The chain links TRBV14 to TRBJ2-7; 8 positions match TRBD1. Per germline, CDR1 SGHDN and CDR2 FVKESK. The CDR3 is 14 residues long. Trimming at V came to 6 bases and at J to 3 bases, leaving 7 bases not matched to a gene.

The V call is TRBV30, the J call TRBJ1-1; TRBD1 aligns across 8 bases. Looked up from germline, CDR1 is GTSNPN and CDR2 is SVGIG (reference sequence). CDR3 length equals 16 residues. V lost 4 bases and J lost 3; bases outside the gene matches: 13. CDR3 amino acids: CAWTIRTGGRDTEAFF. CDR3 nucleotide sequence: TGTGCCTGGACTATTCGAACAGGGGGAAGGGACACTGAAGCTTTCTTT.

CDR3 loop: CASSLSQGSYEQYF. The CDR3 nucleotides read TGTGCCAGCAGCTTATCGCAGGGGTCCTACGAGCAGTACTTC. The chain recombines TRBV7-6 with TRBJ2-7, with a weak D call TRBD1 (6 bases). Germline V gene sequence: CDR1 SGHVS, CDR2 FNYEAQ. There are 14 residues in the CDR3. The germline V and J ends were trimmed by 2 bases and 1 base, with 9 bases remaining between them.

V gene TRBV6-6 combines with J gene TRBJ1-5; D not certain. CDR1 and CDR2 (germline): MNHNY, SVGAGI (reference sequence). The CDR3 is 13 residues long. Trimming left V 4 bases short and J 5 bases short, with 9 bases between. Written as DNA, the CDR3 is TGTGCCAGCAGTTCTCGACTGTATCAGCCCCAGCATTTT. Protein: CASSSRLYQPQHF.

This clone appeared once. One end of the junction varies from germline; a read error may be responsible. The chain has TRBV7-9 and TRBJ1-5; D is uncertain. Germline lookup yields CDR1 SEHNR and CDR2 FQNEAQ (reference sequence). The CDR3 totals 16 residues. The CDR3 nucleotides are TGTTCCAGCAGCTTAGTGTCGACACAGAGCAATCAGCCCCAGCATTTT. Translation: CSSSLVSTQSNQPQHF.